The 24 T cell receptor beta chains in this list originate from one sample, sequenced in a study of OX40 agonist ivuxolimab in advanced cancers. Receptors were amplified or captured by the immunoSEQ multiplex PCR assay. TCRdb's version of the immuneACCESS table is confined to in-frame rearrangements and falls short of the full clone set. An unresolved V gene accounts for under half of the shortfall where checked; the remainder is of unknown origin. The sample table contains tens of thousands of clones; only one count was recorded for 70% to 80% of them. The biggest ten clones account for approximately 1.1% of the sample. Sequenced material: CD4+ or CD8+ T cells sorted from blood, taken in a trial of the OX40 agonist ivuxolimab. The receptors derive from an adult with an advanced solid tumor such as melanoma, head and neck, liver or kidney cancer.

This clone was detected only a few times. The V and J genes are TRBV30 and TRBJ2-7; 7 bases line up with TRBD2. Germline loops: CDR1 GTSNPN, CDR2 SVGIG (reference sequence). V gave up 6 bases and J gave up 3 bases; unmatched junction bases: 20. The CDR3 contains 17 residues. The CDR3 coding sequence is TGTGCCTGCTCGGCCCCTGCCAGCGGGATTAGCTTCTACGAGCAGTACTTC. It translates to CACSAPASGISFYEQYF.

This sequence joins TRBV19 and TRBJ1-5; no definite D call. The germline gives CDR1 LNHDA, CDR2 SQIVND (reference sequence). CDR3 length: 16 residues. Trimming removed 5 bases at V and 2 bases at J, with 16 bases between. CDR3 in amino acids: CASSVAGYGGNQPQHF. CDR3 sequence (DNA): TGTGCCAGTAGTGTTGCGGGGTATGGGGGCAATCAGCCCCAGCATTTT.

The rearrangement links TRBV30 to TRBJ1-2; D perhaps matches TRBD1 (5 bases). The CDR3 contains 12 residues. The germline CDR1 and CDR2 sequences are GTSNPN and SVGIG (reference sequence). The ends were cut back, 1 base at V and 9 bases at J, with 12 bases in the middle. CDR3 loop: CAWSGFGGSYTF. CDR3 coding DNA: TGTGCCTGGAGTGGTTTTGGGGGGAGCTACACCTTC. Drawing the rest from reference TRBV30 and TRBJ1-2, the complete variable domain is SQTIHQWPATLVQPVGSPLSLECTVEGTSNPNLYWYRQAAGRGLQLLFYSVGIGQISSEVPQNLSASRPQDRQFILSSKKLLLSDSGFYLCAWSGFGGSYTFGSGTRLTVV.

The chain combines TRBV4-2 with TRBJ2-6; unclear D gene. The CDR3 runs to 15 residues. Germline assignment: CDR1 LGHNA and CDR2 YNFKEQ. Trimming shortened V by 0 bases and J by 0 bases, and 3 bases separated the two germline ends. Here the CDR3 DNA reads TGTGCCAGCAGCCAAGATCCCTCTGGGGCCAACGTCCTGACTTTC. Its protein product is CASSQDPSGANVLTF.

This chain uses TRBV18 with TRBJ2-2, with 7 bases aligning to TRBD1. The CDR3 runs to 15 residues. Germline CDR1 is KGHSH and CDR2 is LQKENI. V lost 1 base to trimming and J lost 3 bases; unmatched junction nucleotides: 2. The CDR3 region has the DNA TGTGCCAGCTCACCACGCACAGGGGACACCGGGGAGCTGTTTTTT. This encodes CASSPRTGDTGELFF.

The CDR3 loop is CASSTQTLSDYGYTF. The CDR3 DNA reads as TGTGCCAGCAGCACACAGACATTGTCGGACTATGGCTACACCTTC. This chain uses TRBV7-3 with TRBJ1-2; the D is unclear. The germline V gene has CDR1 SGHTA and CDR2 FQGTGA. The CDR3 runs 15 residues. Trimming removed 5 bases from V and 3 bases from J, with 16 bases in between.

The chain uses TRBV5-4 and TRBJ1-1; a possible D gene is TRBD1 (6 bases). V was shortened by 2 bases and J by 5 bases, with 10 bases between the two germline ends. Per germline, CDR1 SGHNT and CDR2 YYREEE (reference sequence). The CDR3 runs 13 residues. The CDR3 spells CASSLPDRTEAFF. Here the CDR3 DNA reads TGTGCCAGCAGCTTACCGGACAGAACTGAAGCTTTCTTT.

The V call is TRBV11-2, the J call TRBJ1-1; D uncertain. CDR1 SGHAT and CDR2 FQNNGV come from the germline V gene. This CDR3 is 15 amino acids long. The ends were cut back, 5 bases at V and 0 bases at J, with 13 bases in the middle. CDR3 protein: CASSRFGQLNTEAFF. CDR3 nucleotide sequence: TGTGCCAGCAGCCGATTCGGGCAGCTGAACACTGAAGCTTTCTTT.

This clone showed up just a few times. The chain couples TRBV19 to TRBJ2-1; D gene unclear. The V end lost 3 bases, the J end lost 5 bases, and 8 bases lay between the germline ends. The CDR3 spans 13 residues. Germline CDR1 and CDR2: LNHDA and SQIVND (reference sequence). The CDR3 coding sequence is TGTGCCAGTAGTATCTACGGCGACAATGAGCAGTTCTTC. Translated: CASSIYGDNEQFF.

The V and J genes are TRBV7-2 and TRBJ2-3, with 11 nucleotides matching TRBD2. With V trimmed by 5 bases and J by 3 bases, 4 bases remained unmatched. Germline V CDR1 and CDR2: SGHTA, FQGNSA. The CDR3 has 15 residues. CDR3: CASSPGLAVTDTQYF. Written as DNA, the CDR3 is TGTGCCAGCAGCCCGGGACTAGCGGTGACAGATACGCAGTATTTT.

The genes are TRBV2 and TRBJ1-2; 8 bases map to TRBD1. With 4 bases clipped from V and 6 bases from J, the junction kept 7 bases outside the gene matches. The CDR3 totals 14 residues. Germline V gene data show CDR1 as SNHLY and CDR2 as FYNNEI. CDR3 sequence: CASSVQGALDGYTF. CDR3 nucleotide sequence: TGTGCCAGCAGTGTGCAGGGGGCATTAGATGGCTACACCTTC. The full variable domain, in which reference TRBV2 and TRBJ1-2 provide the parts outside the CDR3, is EPEVTQTPSHQVTQMGQEVILRCVPISNHLYFYWYRQILGQKVEFLVSFYNNEISEKSEIFDDQFSVERPDGSNFTLKIRSTKLEDSAMYFCASSVQGALDGYTFGSGTRLTVV.

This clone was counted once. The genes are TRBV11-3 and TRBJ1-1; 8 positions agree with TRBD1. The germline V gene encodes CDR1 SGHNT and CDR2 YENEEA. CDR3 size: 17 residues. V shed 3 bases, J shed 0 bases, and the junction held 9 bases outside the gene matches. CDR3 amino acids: CASSFGQGYLMNTEAFF. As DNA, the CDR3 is TGTGCCAGCAGCTTCGGACAGGGCTATCTGATGAACACTGAAGCTTTCTTT.

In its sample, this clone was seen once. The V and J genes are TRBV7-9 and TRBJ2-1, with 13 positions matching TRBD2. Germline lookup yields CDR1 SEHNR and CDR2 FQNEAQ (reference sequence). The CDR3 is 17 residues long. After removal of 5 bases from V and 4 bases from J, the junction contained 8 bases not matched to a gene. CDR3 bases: TGTGCCAGCAGCGGACTAGCGGGAGCCAGTAGGTACAATGAGCAGTTCTTC. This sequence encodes CASSGLAGASRYNEQFF. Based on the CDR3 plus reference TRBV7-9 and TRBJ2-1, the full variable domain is DTGVSQNPRHKITKRGQNVTFRCDPISEHNRLYWYRQTLGQGPEFLTYFQNEAQLEKSRLLSDRFSAERPKGSFSTLEIQRTEQGDSAMYLCASSGLAGASRYNEQFFGPGTRLTVL.

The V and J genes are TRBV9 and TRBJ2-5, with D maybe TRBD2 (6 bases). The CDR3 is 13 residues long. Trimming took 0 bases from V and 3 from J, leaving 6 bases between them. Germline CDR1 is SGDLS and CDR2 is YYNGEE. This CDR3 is CASSVGLEETQYF. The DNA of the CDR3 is TGTGCCAGCAGCGTAGGACTAGAAGAGACCCAGTACTTC.

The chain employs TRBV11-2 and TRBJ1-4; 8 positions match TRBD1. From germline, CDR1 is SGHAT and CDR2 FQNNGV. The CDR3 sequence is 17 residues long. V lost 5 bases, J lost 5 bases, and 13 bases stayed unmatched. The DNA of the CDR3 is TGTGCCAGCAGCGTAGTGGGTTTGCCAGGGGGCAATGAAAAACTGTTTTTT. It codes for CASSVVGLPGGNEKLFF.

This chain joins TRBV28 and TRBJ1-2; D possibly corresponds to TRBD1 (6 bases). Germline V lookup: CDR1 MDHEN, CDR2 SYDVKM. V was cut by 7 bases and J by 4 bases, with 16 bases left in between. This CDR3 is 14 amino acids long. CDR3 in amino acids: CASKLGGPGYGYTF. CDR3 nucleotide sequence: TGTGCCAGCAAATTGGGGGGGCCGGGCTATGGCTACACCTTC.

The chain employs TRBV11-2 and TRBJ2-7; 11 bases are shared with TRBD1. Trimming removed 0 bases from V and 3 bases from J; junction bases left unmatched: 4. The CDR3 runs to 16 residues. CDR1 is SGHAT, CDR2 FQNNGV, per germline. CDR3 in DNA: TGTGCCAGCAGCTTAGATGGGACAGGGGGTTACTACGAGCAGTACTTC. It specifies CASSLDGTGGYYEQYF.

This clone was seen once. The CDR3 DNA sequence: TGCAGCGTTGAATCGGGAACGACCCAGCATTTT. Its translation is CSVESGTTQHF. The J gene is TRBJ1-5, the V gene TRBV29-1; no firm D call. Trimming cost V 2 bases and J 11 bases, with 10 bases left between them. Germline-derived CDR1 and CDR2 are SQVTM and ANQGSEA. The CDR3 runs to 11 residues.

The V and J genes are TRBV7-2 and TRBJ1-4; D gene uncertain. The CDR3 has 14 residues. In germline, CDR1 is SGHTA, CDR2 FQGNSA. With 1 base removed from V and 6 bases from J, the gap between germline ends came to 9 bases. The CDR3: CASSLGGRDEKLFF. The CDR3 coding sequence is TGTGCCAGCAGCTTAGGAGGGCGAGATGAAAAACTGTTTTTT.

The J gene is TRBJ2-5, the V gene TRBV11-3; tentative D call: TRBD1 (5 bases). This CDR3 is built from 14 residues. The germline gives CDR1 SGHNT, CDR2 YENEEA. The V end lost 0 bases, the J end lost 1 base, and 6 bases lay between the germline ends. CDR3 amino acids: CASSLDRGQETQYF. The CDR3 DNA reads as TGTGCCAGCAGCTTAGATAGGGGCCAAGAGACCCAGTACTTC.

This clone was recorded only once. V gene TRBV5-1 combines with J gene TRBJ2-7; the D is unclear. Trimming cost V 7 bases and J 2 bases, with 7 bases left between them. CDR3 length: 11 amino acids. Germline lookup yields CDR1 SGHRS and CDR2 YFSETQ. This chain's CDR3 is CASSLAYEQYF. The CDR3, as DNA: TGCGCCAGCTCCCTGGCCTACGAGCAGTACTTC.

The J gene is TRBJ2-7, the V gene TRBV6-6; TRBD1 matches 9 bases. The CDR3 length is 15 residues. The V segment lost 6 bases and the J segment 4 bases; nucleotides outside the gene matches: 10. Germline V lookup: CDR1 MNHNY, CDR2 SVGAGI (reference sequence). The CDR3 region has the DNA TGTGCCAGCAGCCTGGGACAGGGAGATCGGTACGAGCAGTACTTC. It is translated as CASSLGQGDRYEQYF.

The chain's CDR3 is CASSDPSGLAGGLTDTQYF. CDR3 DNA sequence: TGCGCCAGCAGTGACCCTTCCGGTCTAGCGGGGGGACTCACAGATACGCAGTATTTT. The V call is TRBV10-1, the J call TRBJ2-3; TRBD2 aligns across 11 bases. V gave up 3 bases and J gave up 2 bases; unmatched junction bases: 13. Germline loops: CDR1 WNHNN, CDR2 SYGVQD (reference sequence). The CDR3 sequence is 19 residues long.

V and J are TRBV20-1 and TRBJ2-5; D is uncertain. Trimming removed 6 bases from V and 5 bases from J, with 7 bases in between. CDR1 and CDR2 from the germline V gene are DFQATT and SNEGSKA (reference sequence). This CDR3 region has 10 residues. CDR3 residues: CSALRETQYF. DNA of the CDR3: TGCAGTGCCCTGCGGGAGACCCAGTACTTC.